This T cell receptor beta chain was recovered during a study of blood T cell repertoires in COVID-19. Study at large: Some COVID-19 samples were acute and others convalescent; all came from the United States, Italy and Spain. Sample material is recorded as cDNA or gDNA derived from T cells, B-cell-depleted T cells, or PBMCs.

In the authors' workflow: Reference gene primer amplification gave nucleated cell count estimates. Data came from immunoSEQ multiplex PCR; TCRdb stores just in-frame clones and leaves some out. For V, J and clone size, that table is used; D and trimming come from the DNA. The sample contains about 260,000 clones, around 87% of which appear only once. Trimming cost V 3 bases and J 7 bases; bases outside gene matches: 6. This CDR3 has 15 amino acids. In germline, CDR1 is SNHLY, CDR2 FYNNEI. The receptor was derived from a man younger than 30 with active or convalescent COVID-19. This chain joins TRBV2 and TRBJ1-2; 12 bases map to TRBD1. The specimen was peripheral blood. The CDR3 is CASSELGQGAVGYTF. The DNA of the CDR3 is TGTGCCAGCAGTGAGCTGGGACAGGGGGCTGTTGGCTACACCTTC.